The following is a T cell receptor beta chain sequence with its context. The sample originates from a study of blood T cells in healthy people across ages. A second roughly 6 to 12 cycle PCR used barcoded and J-beta primers. TCRdb re-analysed the 5' RACE reads in MiXCR, keeping a single row per CDR3 protein. The table shows about 1.4 million distinct CDR3 sequences, with almost 60% occurring only once. This CDR3 contains 15 residues. The V and J ends lost 6 bases and 4 bases, in that order; junction bases with no gene match: 8. Looked up from germline, CDR1 is DFQATT and CDR2 is SNEGSKA (reference sequence).

The source material was blood. The chain combines TRBV20-1 with TRBJ2-7; 14 nucleotides match TRBD2. The sequence was obtained from a man in his late teens or twenties in good health. The CDR3 nucleotides read TGCAGTGCCCCAACGACTAGCGGGAGGGCTTACGAGCAGTACTTC. Amino acids: CSAPTTSGRAYEQYF.